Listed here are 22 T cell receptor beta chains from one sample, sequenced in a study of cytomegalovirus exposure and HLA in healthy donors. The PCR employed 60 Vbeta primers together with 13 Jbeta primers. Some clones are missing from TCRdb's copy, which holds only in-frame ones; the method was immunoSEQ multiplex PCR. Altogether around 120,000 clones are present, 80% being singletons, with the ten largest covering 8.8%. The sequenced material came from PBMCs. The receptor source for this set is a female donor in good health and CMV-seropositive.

The chain's CDR3 is CASSREYNEQFF. Here the CDR3 DNA reads TGTGCCAGCAGCCGAGAATACAATGAGCAGTTCTTC. V and J are TRBV13 and TRBJ2-1, with D unclear. V lost 5 bases, J lost 4 bases, and 6 bases lay in between. CDR1 and CDR2 (germline): PRHDT, FYEKMQ (reference sequence). This CDR3 has 12 amino acids.

CDR3 in DNA: TGTGCCAGCTCACCAGGGACAGGGAGAGGAGAAGCTTTCTTT. Encoded protein: CASSPGTGRGEAFF. V usage is TRBV18 and J usage is TRBJ1-1; TRBD1 matches at 9 bases. CDR1 is KGHSH, CDR2 LQKENI, per germline. V was clipped by 2 bases and J by 8 bases; unmatched bases: 6. The CDR3 runs 14 residues. The full variable domain, with the rest looked up from reference TRBV18 and TRBJ1-1, is NAGVMQNPRHLVRRRGQEARLRCSPMKGHSHVYWYRQLPEEGLKFMVYLQKENIIDESGMPKERFSAEFPKEGPSILRIQQVVRGDSAAYFCASSPGTGRGEAFFGQGTRLTVV.

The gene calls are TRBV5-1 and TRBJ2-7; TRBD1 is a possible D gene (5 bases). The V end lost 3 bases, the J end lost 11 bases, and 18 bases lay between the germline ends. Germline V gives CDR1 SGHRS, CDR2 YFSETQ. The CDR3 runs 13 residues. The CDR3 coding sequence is TGCGCCAGCAGCTCTGAATCAGGGCTACCTGAGTACTTC. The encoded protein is CASSSESGLPEYF. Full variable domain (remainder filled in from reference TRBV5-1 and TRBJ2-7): KAGVTQTPRYLIKTRGQQVTLSCSPISGHRSVSWYQQTPGQGLQFLFEYFSETQRNKGNFPGRFSGRQFSNSRSEMNVSTLELGDSALYLCASSSESGLPEYFGPGTRLTVT.

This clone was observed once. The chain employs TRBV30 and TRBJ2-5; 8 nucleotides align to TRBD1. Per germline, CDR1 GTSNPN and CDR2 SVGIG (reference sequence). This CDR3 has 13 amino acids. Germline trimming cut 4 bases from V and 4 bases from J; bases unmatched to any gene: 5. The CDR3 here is CAWNPGQGETQYF. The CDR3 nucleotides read TGTGCCTGGAACCCCGGACAGGGAGAGACCCAGTACTTC.

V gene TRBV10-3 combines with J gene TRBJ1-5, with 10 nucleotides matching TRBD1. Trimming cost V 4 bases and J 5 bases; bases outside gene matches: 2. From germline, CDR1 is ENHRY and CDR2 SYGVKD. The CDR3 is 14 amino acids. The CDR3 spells CAISVGQGHQPQHF. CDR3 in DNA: TGTGCCATCAGTGTGGGACAGGGGCATCAGCCCCAGCATTTT.

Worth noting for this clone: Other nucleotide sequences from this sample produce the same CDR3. The DNA for the CDR3 is TGTGCCAGCAGCGTAGGGGAGGGAAACTATGGCTACACCTTC. It yields the protein CASSVGEGNYGYTF. This chain joins TRBV9 and TRBJ1-2; D not certain. The length of the CDR3 is 14 residues. Germline V gene sequence: CDR1 SGDLS, CDR2 YYNGEE. With 0 bases removed from V and 2 bases from J, the gap between germline ends came to 8 bases. The variable domain in full, with the rest retrieved from reference TRBV9 and TRBJ1-2, is DSGVTQTPKHLITATGQRVTLRCSPRSGDLSVYWYQQSLDQGLQFLIQYYNGEERAKGNILERFSAQQFPDLHSELNLSSLELGDSALYFCASSVGEGNYGYTFGSGTRLTVV.

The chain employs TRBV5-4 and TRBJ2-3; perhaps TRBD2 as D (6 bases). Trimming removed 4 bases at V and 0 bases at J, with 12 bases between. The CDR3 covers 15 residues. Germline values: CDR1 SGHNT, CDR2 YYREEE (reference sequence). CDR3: CASSHNSGSTDTQYF. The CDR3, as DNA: TGTGCCAGCAGCCACAATAGCGGAAGCACAGATACGCAGTATTTT.

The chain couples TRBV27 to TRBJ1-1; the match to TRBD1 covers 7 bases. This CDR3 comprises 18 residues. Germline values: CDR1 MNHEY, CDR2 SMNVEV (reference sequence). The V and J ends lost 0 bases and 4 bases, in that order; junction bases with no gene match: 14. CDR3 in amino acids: CASSLSPDLTGRGTEAFF. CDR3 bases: TGTGCCAGCAGTTTATCCCCAGACTTGACAGGGAGAGGCACTGAAGCTTTCTTT.

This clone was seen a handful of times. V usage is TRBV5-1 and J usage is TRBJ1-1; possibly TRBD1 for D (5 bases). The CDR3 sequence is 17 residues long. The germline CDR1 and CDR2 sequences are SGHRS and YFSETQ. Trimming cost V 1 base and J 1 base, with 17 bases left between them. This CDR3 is CASSLPQGRGGNTEAFF. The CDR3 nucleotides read TGCGCCAGCAGCTTGCCCCAGGGTAGGGGTGGGAACACTGAAGCTTTCTTT.

Here the CDR3 reads CASSLAGKNTEAFF. CDR3 sequence (DNA): TGTGCCAGCAGCTTGGCAGGGAAGAACACTGAAGCTTTCTTT. The V gene is TRBV5-4, the J gene TRBJ1-1, with D possibly matching TRBD1 (5 bases). Between the trimmed V and J ends, which lost 0 bases and 1 base, there was a span of 7 bases. Per germline, CDR1 SGHNT and CDR2 YYREEE (reference sequence). This CDR3 is 14 amino acids long.

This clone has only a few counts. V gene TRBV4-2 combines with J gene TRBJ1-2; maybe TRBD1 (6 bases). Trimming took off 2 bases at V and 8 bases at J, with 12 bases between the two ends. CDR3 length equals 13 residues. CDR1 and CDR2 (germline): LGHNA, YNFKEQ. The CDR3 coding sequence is TGTGCCAGCAGCCAATCACAGGGTTACGGCTACACCTTC. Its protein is CASSQSQGYGYTF.

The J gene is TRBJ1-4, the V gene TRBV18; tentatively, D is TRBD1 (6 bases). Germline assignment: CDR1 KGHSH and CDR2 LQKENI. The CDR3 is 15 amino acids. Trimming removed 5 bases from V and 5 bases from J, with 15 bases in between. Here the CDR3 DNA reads TGTGCCAGCTCATTTGCACAGGGAGTCAATGAAAAACTGTTTTTT. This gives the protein CASSFAQGVNEKLFF.

CDR3 nucleotides: TGTGCCAGCTCAGGGGCCTCCTACAATGAGCAGTTCTTC. It encodes CASSGASYNEQFF. The chain has TRBV18 and TRBJ2-1, with D possibly matching TRBD1 (5 bases). The CDR3 has 13 residues. With 5 bases removed from V and 0 bases from J, the gap between germline ends came to 5 bases. Germline CDR1 reads KGHSH; CDR2 reads LQKENI.

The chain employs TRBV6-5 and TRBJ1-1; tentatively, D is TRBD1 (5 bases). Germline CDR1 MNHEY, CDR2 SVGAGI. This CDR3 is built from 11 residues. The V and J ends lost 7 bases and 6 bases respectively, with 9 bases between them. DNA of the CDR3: TGTGCCAGCACCCAAGGGGCTGAAGCTTTCTTT. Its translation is CASTQGAEAFF.

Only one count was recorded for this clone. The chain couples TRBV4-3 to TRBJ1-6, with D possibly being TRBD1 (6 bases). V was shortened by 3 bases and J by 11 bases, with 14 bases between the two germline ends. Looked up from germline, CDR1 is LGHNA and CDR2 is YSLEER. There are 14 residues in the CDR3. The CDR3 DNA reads TGCGCCAGCAGCCAGGAAACAGGGTTGACACCCCTCCACTTT. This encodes CASSQETGLTPLHF.

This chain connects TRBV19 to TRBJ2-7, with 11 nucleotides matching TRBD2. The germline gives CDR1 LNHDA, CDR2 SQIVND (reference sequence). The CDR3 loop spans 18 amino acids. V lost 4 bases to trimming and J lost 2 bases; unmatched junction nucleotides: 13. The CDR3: CASSKGPLTSGIAYEQYF. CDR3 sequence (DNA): TGTGCCAGTAGTAAGGGGCCGTTGACTAGCGGGATCGCCTACGAGCAGTACTTC.

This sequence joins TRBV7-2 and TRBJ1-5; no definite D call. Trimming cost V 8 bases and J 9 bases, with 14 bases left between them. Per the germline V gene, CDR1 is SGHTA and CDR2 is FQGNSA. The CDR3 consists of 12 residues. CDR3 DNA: TGTGCCAGCGGCGACTTCCGCGGGCCCCAGCATTTT. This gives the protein CASGDFRGPQHF. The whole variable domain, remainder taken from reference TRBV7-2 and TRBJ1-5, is GAGVSQSPSNKVTEKGKDVELRCDPISGHTALYWYRQSLGQGLEFLIYFQGNSAPDKSGLPSDRFSAERTGGSVSTLTIQRTQQEDSAVYLCASGDFRGPQHFGDGTRLSIL.

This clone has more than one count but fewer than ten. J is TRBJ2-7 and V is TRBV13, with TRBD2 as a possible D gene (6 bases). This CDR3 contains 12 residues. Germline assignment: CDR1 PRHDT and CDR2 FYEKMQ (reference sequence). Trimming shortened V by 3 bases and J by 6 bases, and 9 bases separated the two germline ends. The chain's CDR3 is CASSFGGGEQYF. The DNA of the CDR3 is TGTGCCAGCAGCTTCGGGGGAGGCGAGCAGTACTTC.

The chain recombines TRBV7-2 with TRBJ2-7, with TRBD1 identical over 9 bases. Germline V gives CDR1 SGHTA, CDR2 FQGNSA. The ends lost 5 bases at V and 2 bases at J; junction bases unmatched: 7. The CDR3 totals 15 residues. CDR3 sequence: CASSPPRTGAYEQYF. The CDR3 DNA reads TGTGCCAGCAGCCCCCCCCGGACAGGGGCCTACGAGCAGTACTTC.

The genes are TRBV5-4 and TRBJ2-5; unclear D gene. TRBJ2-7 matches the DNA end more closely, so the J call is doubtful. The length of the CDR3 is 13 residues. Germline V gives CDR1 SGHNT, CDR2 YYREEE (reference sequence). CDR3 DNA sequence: TGTGCCAGCAGCTTGCTGGGCTCCTACGAGCAGTACTTC. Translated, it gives CASSLLGSYEQYF.

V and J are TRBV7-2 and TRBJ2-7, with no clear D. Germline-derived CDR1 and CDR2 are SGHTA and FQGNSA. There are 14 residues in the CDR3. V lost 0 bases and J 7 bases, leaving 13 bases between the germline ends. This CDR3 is CASSLAVHSLEQYF. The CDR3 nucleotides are TGTGCCAGCAGCTTAGCGGTTCACAGCTTAGAGCAGTACTTC.

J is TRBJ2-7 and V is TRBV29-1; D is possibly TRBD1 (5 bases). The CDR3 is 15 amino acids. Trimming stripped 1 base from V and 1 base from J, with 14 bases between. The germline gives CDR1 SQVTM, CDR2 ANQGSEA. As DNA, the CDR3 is TGCAGCGTTGAAGGAACAAAGACAGATTCCTACGAGCAGTACTTC. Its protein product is CSVEGTKTDSYEQYF.